Given below is one T cell receptor beta chain in context. As yet, its antigen is unknown. The record originates from a study of graft-versus-host responses after intestinal transplantation. Overall study results and limits: High graft-versus-host to host-versus-graft clonal ratios were seen in allografts of patients with graft-donor T cell macrochimerism.

The germline CDR1 and CDR2 sequences are MNHNS and SASEGT. The V gene end was trimmed by 7 bases and the J gene end by 5 bases; junction bases not matched to a gene: 9. The CDR3 consists of 15 residues. The data were produced by immunoSEQ multiplex PCR, yet TCRdb's version contains in-frame clones alone and is incomplete. In the table there are 20,000 to 30,000 clones, 82% of which are singletons. This rearrangement joins TRBV6-1 to TRBJ1-5, with TRBD1 identical over 9 bases. Here the sequenced sample was unstimulated CD4+ T cells sorted from spleen or lymph node cells, taken before intestinal transplant. This clonotype was obtained from a human donor who received an intestinal transplant. CDR3 region: CASNLPGTGYQPQHF. The CDR3 nucleotides read TGTGCCAGCAACCTACCCGGGACAGGGTATCAGCCCCAGCATTTT.